The source of this T cell receptor beta chain is a study of blood T cell repertoires in COVID-19. Study-wide context: COVID-19 samples, acute and convalescent, were from the United States, Italy and Spain. PBMCs, B-cell-depleted T cells, or T cells provided the cDNA or gDNA that made up the material.

Per the original methods: Amplifying reference gene primers gave estimates of nucleated cell counts. Profiling relied on immunoSEQ multiplex PCR, and the TCRdb table lists in-frame clones only, not all of them. Clone size and V and J calls were adopted from that table, with D and trimming inferred from the DNA. This table holds some 150,000 clones, roughly 86% found once. Germline values: CDR1 SNHLY, CDR2 FYNNEI. CDR3 size: 15 residues. Trimming took off 7 bases at V and 0 bases at J, with 13 bases between the two ends. The sequence came from a human donor in a cohort sampled during active COVID-19. The sample comprised peripheral blood. J is TRBJ1-5 and V is TRBV2; D call uncertain. The CDR3 bases are TGTGCCAGCAAGGGAGTCCAGGTTAGCAATCAGCCCCAGCATTTT. Its translation: CASKGVQVSNQPQHF.